Below, one T cell receptor (beta chain) is given with its context. This sample stems from a study of blood T cell repertoires in COVID-19. This CDR3 has 15 residues. Germline CDR1 is LGHNA and CDR2 is YSLEER. V dropped 4 bases and J dropped 4 bases, with 14 bases sitting between them. Libraries were prepared by immunoSEQ multiplex PCR; TCRdb keeps only in-frame clonotypes and omits some of them. The sample shows about 140,000 clones, less than 90% of them seen only once. This clonotype was obtained from a man aged 40-49 years with acute COVID-19. The rearrangement links TRBV4-3 to TRBJ2-1; D may be TRBD1 (5 bases). Sequencing was carried out using PBMCs or T cells enriched from blood (not recorded which). This CDR3 reads CASSPDRETYNEQFF. The CDR3 DNA sequence: TGCGCCAGCAGCCCCGACAGAGAGACATACAATGAGCAGTTCTTC.